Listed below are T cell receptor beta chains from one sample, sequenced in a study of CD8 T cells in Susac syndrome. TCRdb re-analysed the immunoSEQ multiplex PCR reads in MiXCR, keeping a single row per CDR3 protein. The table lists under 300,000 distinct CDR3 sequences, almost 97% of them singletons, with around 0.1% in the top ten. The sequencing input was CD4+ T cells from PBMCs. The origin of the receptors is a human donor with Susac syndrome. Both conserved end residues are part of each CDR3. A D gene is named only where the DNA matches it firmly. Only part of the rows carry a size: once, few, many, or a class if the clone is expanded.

cdr3_aa: CAWSVRPVGVNYNEQFF; cdr3_nt: TGTGCCTGGAGTGTTCGGCCAGTGGGAGTGAATTACAATGAGCAGTTCTTC; clone_size: -; d_call: -; v_call: TRBV30; j_call: TRBJ2-1
cdr3_aa: CASSLESNQPQHF; cdr3_nt: TGTGCCAGCAGCTTGGAAAGCAATCAGCCCCAGCATTTT; clone_size: -; d_call: -; v_call: TRBV7-6; j_call: TRBJ1-5
cdr3_aa: CASTRAALRRVSGANVLTF; cdr3_nt: TGTGCCAGCACCCGGGCAGCCCTGCGCAGGGTGTCTGGGGCCAACGTCCTGACTTTC; clone_size: -; d_call: -; v_call: TRBV12-3/TRBV12-4; j_call: TRBJ2-6
cdr3_aa: CAWRAILAGGTGELFF; cdr3_nt: TGTGCCTGGAGGGCGATCCTAGCGGGAGGGACCGGGGAGCTGTTTTTT; clone_size: -; d_call: TRBD2; v_call: TRBV30; j_call: TRBJ2-2
cdr3_aa: CAWSAYTYEQYF; cdr3_nt: TGTGCCTGGTCTGCGTACACCTACGAGCAGTACTTC; clone_size: -; d_call: -; v_call: TRBV30; j_call: TRBJ2-7
cdr3_aa: CASSTQGIGEKLFF; cdr3_nt: TGTGCCAGTAGTACACAGGGGATCGGCGAAAAACTGTTTTTT; clone_size: -; d_call: TRBD1; v_call: TRBV19; j_call: TRBJ1-4
cdr3_aa: CSVEDPASYEQYF; cdr3_nt: TGCAGCGTTGAAGATCCTGCTTCCTACGAGCAGTACTTC; clone_size: -; d_call: -; v_call: TRBV29-1; j_call: TRBJ2-7
cdr3_aa: CSVTLWTGPSYEQYF; cdr3_nt: TGCAGCGTGACCCTCTGGACAGGCCCCTCCTACGAGCAGTACTTC; clone_size: -; d_call: TRBD1; v_call: TRBV29-1; j_call: TRBJ2-7
cdr3_aa: CATSIRLAANTGELFF; cdr3_nt: TGTGCCACCAGCATACGACTAGCGGCGAACACCGGGGAGCTGTTTTTT; clone_size: -; d_call: TRBD2; v_call: TRBV15; j_call: TRBJ2-2
cdr3_aa: CASSLYPSSYEQYF; cdr3_nt: TGTGCCAGCAGTTTGTATCCGAGCTCCTACGAGCAGTACTTC; clone_size: once; d_call: -; v_call: TRBV28; j_call: TRBJ2-7
cdr3_aa: CASSLVGANTEAFF; cdr3_nt: TGTGCCAGCAGCTTAGTCGGGGCGAACACTGAAGCTTTCTTT; clone_size: -; d_call: -; v_call: TRBV7-2; j_call: TRBJ1-1
cdr3_aa: CASSSRQGPNTEAFF; cdr3_nt: TGTGCCAGCTCATCGCGACAGGGCCCGAACACTGAAGCTTTCTTT; clone_size: -; d_call: TRBD1; v_call: TRBV18; j_call: TRBJ1-1
cdr3_aa: CSVAPTGIGTDTQYF; cdr3_nt: TGCAGCGTCGCTCCGACAGGGATCGGGACAGATACGCAGTATTTT; clone_size: -; d_call: TRBD1; v_call: TRBV29-1; j_call: TRBJ2-3
cdr3_aa: CASSLSRTETDGYTF; cdr3_nt: TGCGCCAGCAGCTTGTCCAGGACAGAAACGGACGGCTACACCTTC; clone_size: -; d_call: -; v_call: TRBV5-1; j_call: TRBJ1-2
cdr3_aa: CASSWAETNYGYTF; cdr3_nt: TGTGCCAGCAGTTGGGCAGAGACTAACTATGGCTACACCTTC; clone_size: -; d_call: -; v_call: TRBV12-3/TRBV12-4; j_call: TRBJ1-2
cdr3_aa: CASSVEASSYNEQFF; cdr3_nt: TGTGCCAGCAGCGTCGAAGCAAGCTCCTACAATGAGCAGTTCTTC; clone_size: -; d_call: -; v_call: TRBV9; j_call: TRBJ2-1
cdr3_aa: CAWSVGLYYGYTF; cdr3_nt: TGTGCCTGGAGTGTAGGACTATACTATGGCTACACCTTC; clone_size: -; d_call: -; v_call: TRBV30; j_call: TRBJ1-2
cdr3_aa: CAWSSTSGRARGETQYF; cdr3_nt: TGTGCCTGGAGTTCGACTAGCGGGAGGGCCAGAGGGGAGACCCAGTACTTC; clone_size: -; d_call: TRBD2; v_call: TRBV30; j_call: TRBJ2-5